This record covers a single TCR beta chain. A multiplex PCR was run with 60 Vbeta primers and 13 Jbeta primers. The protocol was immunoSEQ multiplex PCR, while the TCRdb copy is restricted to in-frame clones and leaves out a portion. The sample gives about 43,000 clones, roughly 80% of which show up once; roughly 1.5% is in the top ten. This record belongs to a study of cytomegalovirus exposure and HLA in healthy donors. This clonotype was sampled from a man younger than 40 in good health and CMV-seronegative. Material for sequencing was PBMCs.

CDR3 region: CASSPPGTSGNIQYF. CDR3 coding DNA: TGCGCCAGCAGCCCACCCGGGACTAGCGGAAACATTCAGTACTTC. This chain joins TRBV5-1 and TRBJ2-4, with 11 bases identical to TRBD2. This CDR3 region has 15 residues. Germline V gene sequence: CDR1 SGHRS, CDR2 YFSETQ. V shed 4 bases and J 6 bases; nucleotides not matched to a gene: 6.